This T cell receptor (beta chain) was captured in a study of PD-L1 blockade in urothelial cancer (dated by TCRdb to the late 2010s). Broadly, across the study: Therapy was started in about 2014 for all patients, and atezolizumab 1,200 mg was administered intravenously every 3 weeks. Durable clinical benefit was achieved by nine patients and was not achieved by 20 patients. An ECOG performance status of 0 or 1 was recorded for the patients, and 0 to 3 prior chemotherapy regimens had been received by the patients. Blood samples were analyzed at two time points: 3 weeks after treatment start (second dose) and 6 weeks after treatment start. About 90% of the roughly 30 patients were males with bladder-origin urothelial cancer, and about 60% of the roughly 30 reported a prior smoking history. An exploratory multi-omic analysis was conducted of the somatic, immune and clinical correlates of response to PD-L1 blockade with atezolizumab in urothelial cancer. Durable clinical benefit meant progression-free survival longer than 6 months, and TCR features were also tested against progression-free and overall survival. Blood samples gave median yields of around 140,000 T cells and over 80,000 unique TCRs, along with a median clonality of approximately 0.08. In the same patients, whole exome sequencing and RNA sequencing of pretreatment tumors were performed in addition to TCR sequencing. TCR sequencing covered pretreatment tumor samples and matched, serially collected peripheral blood taken before and after atezolizumab treatment. Pretreatment blood TCR-seq was available for under 35 patients, at least one posttreatment blood collection was obtained for some 25 patients, and tumor TCR-seq was available for some 25 patients. Broad study findings and their caveats: Because of the small sample size (n ≈ 29) and the many exploratory analyses performed, the results are intended to be regarded as hypothesis-generating. A pretreatment peripheral blood TCR clonality below the median was linked to improved progression-free and overall survival. Among patients with durable benefit, tumor-associated TCR clones showed greater expansion in peripheral blood 3 weeks after treatment started (n of about 20, p = 0.022).

Comments on this clone: Its antigen is still unknown. No clone much larger than this one lies a single base away; base qualities are absent.

Each PCR received spiked-in synthetic TCR analog templates so that absolute template abundance could be estimated from read counts. The immunoSEQ assay was used to amplify TCRbeta CDR3 regions from genomic DNA with bias-controlled V and J gene primers. Rearranged TCRbeta segments were sequenced at approximately 20X coverage. For the original study's pipeline: Clustering was used to correct sequencing errors, and CDR3s were annotated against IMGT to assign V, D and J genes. Only productive TCRbeta rearrangements were used in downstream analyses, excluding out-of-frame or stop-codon sequences. Clonality was computed as one minus Shannon entropy normalized by the log of the number of unique productive sequences. Clones differing between time points or between blood and tumor were identified using Fisher's exact test with Benjamini-Hochberg correction, with an adjusted p below 0.01 applied as the threshold. The clones in this table, taken by TCRdb from immuneACCESS, are in-frame only. Not every clone is retained; where verified, under half of the shortfall comes from an unresolved V gene, and the cause of the rest is unknown. V and J calls and clone size are as listed in that table; D and trimming were resolved from the DNA. Recorded for this sample are about 87,000 clones; about 83% of them occurred a single time. The ten largest clones add up to approximately 2% of the sample.

The CDR3 has 16 amino acids, counting the end cysteine and phenylalanine. Solely the CDR3 DNA is kept, with 48 bases framed from the first base. V was cut back by 3 bases and J by 0 bases, leaving a gap of 12 bases between them. The germline V gene provides CDR1 SGHRS and CDR2 YFSETQ. The sample's time point label, in plain terms: pretreatment peripheral blood. The cohort comprised around 30 patients with locally advanced or metastatic urothelial carcinoma treated at Memorial Sloan Kettering on a trial protocol. Peripheral blood mononuclear cells were collected pretreatment and during treatment, with between 1 and 8 total time points per patient. The Qiagen DNeasy Blood extraction kit was used to purify genomic DNA from total PBMCs and from tumor samples. PBMCs were collected pretreatment and during treatment, and were isolated and stored as previously described.

This receptor was obtained from a man aged 55 to 70 with urothelial cancer. The rearranged chain carries TRBV5-1 and TRBJ2-2; tentative D gene TRBD1, with 5 bases matching. Sequencing was performed on PBMCs, taken around atezolizumab (anti-PD-L1) treatment. The sequenced DNA is TGCGCCAGCAGCTCAACTGGGGCCTCGAACACCGGGGAGCTGTTTTTT. Its protein product is CASSSTGASNTGELFF.